These T cell receptor beta chains were read from a single sample in a study of OX40 agonist ivuxolimab in advanced cancers. Profiling relied on immunoSEQ multiplex PCR, and the TCRdb table lists in-frame clones only, not all of them. The sample includes around 72,000 clones, 88% of them seen just once. The sequences come from CD4+ or CD8+ T cells sorted from blood, collected in a trial of the OX40 agonist ivuxolimab. Source of these receptors: an adult with an advanced solid tumor such as melanoma, head and neck, liver or kidney cancer. Both conserved end residues are part of each CDR3. The D gene is left open where the match is weak. The size of a clone is reported for some rows only, either as once, few or many, or as a class for expanded clones.

v_call	clone_size	d_call	j_call	cdr3_aa	cdr3_nt
TRBV4-1	-	TRBD1	TRBJ1-5	CASSQGRDRLNQPQHF	TGCGCCAGCAGCCAAGGGCGGGACAGGCTCAATCAGCCCCAGCATTTT
TRBV19	-	-	TRBJ1-2	CASVPHDSRGYGYTF	TGTGCCAGTGTGCCCCATGACTCGCGGGGCTATGGCTACACCTTC
TRBV2	-	TRBD1	TRBJ1-1	CASSDPTGGRTEAFF	TGTGCCAGCAGTGACCCGACAGGGGGGAGGACTGAAGCTTTCTTT
TRBV19	-	TRBD1	TRBJ1-5	CASRAPGTANQPQHF	TGTGCCAGTAGAGCACCCGGGACAGCTAATCAGCCCCAGCATTTT
TRBV10-3	-	-	TRBJ2-7	CAIGGPTAEQYF	TGTGCCATCGGGGGCCCCACGGCCGAGCAGTACTTC
TRBV5-1	-	-	TRBJ2-5	CASSLEAQGGGETQYF	TGCGCCAGCAGCTTGGAAGCCCAGGGTGGGGGAGAGACCCAGTACTTC
TRBV12-5	-	TRBD1	TRBJ2-7	CASGLVGGDEQYF	TGTGCTAGTGGTTTGGTAGGGGGCGACGAGCAGTACTTC
TRBV14	-	-	TRBJ2-7	CASSQGQGRNEQYF	TGTGCCAGCAGCCAAGGGCAGGGGAGGAACGAGCAGTACTTC
TRBV23-1	-	-	TRBJ2-7	CASSQSIPGLNEQYF	TGCGCCAGCAGTCAATCCATCCCAGGTTTGAACGAGCAGTACTTC
TRBV15	few	TRBD2	TRBJ2-7	CATSRVGLAGGQGSYEQYF	TGTGCCACCAGCAGAGTGGGTCTAGCGGGAGGGCAGGGGTCCTACGAGCAGTACTTC
TRBV4-2	-	-	TRBJ2-1	CASSQGLGGNNEQFF	TGTGCCAGCAGCCAAGGACTAGGGGGGAACAATGAGCAGTTCTTC